The rows below give T cell receptor beta chains drawn from one sample of a study of T cells in Graves' hyperthyroidism and ophthalmopathy. TCRdb re-derived calls from the multiplex PCR reads in MiXCR, one entry per CDR3 protein. This table has approximately 700,000 distinct CDR3 sequences, 40% to 55% appearing once. The sample taken for sequencing was peripheral blood or thyroid tissue (not recorded which). These receptors originate from an adult man with Graves' disease, either hyperthyroidism or ophthalmopathy (not recorded which). Each CDR3 is given with its conserved first and last residue. Fields, in order: clone size, D gene, V gene, J gene, CDR3 protein, CDR3 DNA. D genes are given only for firm matches. Clone size is not always given. Where it is, it says once, few, many or a class for expanded clones.

clone size: many
D gene: -
V gene: TRBV24-1
J gene: TRBJ2-2
CDR3 protein: CATSDLQDPSNTGELFF
CDR3 DNA: TGTGCCACCAGTGATTTGCAGGATCCCTCGAACACCGGGGAGCTGTTTTTT

clone size: -
D gene: -
V gene: TRBV7-3
J gene: TRBJ1-1
CDR3 protein: CASSATSGRAEAFF
CDR3 DNA: TGTGCCAGCAGCGCCACGTCGGGGCGAGCTGAAGCTTTCTTT

clone size: -
D gene: -
V gene: TRBV25-1
J gene: TRBJ2-5
CDR3 protein: CACSARLVEETQYF
CDR3 DNA: TGTGCCTGCAGTGCCAGACTAGTGGAGGAGACCCAGTACTTC

clone size: -
D gene: -
V gene: TRBV15
J gene: TRBJ1-2
CDR3 protein: CATSSLGASHGYTF
CDR3 DNA: TGTGCCACCAGCAGCTTGGGGGCATCCCATGGCTACACCTTC

clone size: few
D gene: -
V gene: TRBV6-5
J gene: TRBJ1-5
CDR3 protein: CASRIFERPELPQHF
CDR3 DNA: TGTGCCAGCAGGATCTTCGAACGCCCGGAGCTGCCCCAGCATTTT

clone size: few
D gene: TRBD2
V gene: TRBV20-1
J gene: TRBJ2-7
CDR3 protein: CSATFSGAGSYEQYF
CDR3 DNA: TGCAGTGCTACCTTTAGCGGGGCAGGGAGCTACGAGCAGTACTTC

clone size: few
D gene: -
V gene: TRBV12-3/TRBV12-4
J gene: TRBJ2-7
CDR3 protein: CASSFTGRQYEQYF
CDR3 DNA: TGTGCCAGCAGTTTCACAGGACGCCAATACGAGCAGTACTTC

clone size: many
D gene: -
V gene: TRBV2
J gene: TRBJ1-5
CDR3 protein: CASMGANQPQHF
CDR3 DNA: TGTGCCAGCATGGGAGCAAATCAGCCCCAGCATTTT

clone size: -
D gene: -
V gene: TRBV7-6
J gene: TRBJ1-1
CDR3 protein: CASSYEPWAAPNTEAFF
CDR3 DNA: TGTGCCAGCAGTTACGAGCCGTGGGCAGCACCGAACACTGAAGCTTTCTTT

clone size: -
D gene: -
V gene: TRBV29-1
J gene: TRBJ1-3
CDR3 protein: CSVTGNMNTIYF
CDR3 DNA: TGCAGCGTTACAGGGAACATGAACACCATATATTTT

clone size: many
D gene: TRBD1
V gene: TRBV2
J gene: TRBJ2-7
CDR3 protein: CASSETYGTGAYF
CDR3 DNA: TGTGCCAGCAGTGAAACTTATGGGACAGGGGCGTACTTC

clone size: -
D gene: -
V gene: TRBV5-1
J gene: TRBJ1-2
CDR3 protein: CASSLAGDRSYTF
CDR3 DNA: TGCGCCAGCAGCCTAGCGGGGGACCGGAGCTACACCTTC

clone size: -
D gene: TRBD1
V gene: TRBV10-3
J gene: TRBJ1-2
CDR3 protein: CAIRGTGTGGGCTF
CDR3 DNA: TGTGCCATCAGAGGCACCGGGACAGGGGGAGGCTGCACCTTC

clone size: many
D gene: TRBD1
V gene: TRBV7-6
J gene: TRBJ1-1
CDR3 protein: CASSQTGGGTEAFF
CDR3 DNA: TGTGCCAGCAGCCAGACAGGGGGCGGGACTGAAGCTTTCTTT

clone size: -
D gene: -
V gene: TRBV14
J gene: TRBJ1-6
CDR3 protein: CASSPGTDF
CDR3 DNA: TGTGCCAGCAGCCCTGGGACGGACTTT

clone size: -
D gene: -
V gene: TRBV20-1
J gene: TRBJ2-5
CDR3 protein: CSASPYSGLFQETQYF
CDR3 DNA: TGCAGTGCTAGTCCCTATTCTGGACTCTTCCAAGAGACCCAGTACTTC

clone size: -
D gene: -
V gene: TRBV6-1
J gene: TRBJ1-5
CDR3 protein: CASKAKGGSNQPQHF
CDR3 DNA: TGTGCCAGCAAGGCCAAAGGTGGAAGCAATCAGCCCCAGCATTTT